This TCR beta chain was found in a study of blood T cell repertoires in COVID-19. Whole-study context: Samples representing acute and convalescent COVID-19 were sourced from the United States, Italy and Spain. Nucleic acid was either cDNA or gDNA, and it came from T cells, B-cell-depleted T cells, or PBMCs.

The CDR3 loop spans 15 amino acids. V lost 0 bases, J lost 2 bases, and 5 bases stayed unmatched. The germline V gene has CDR1 SGHNT and CDR2 YYREEE (reference sequence). In its sample, this clone was seen once. Repertoires were generated with immunoSEQ multiplex PCR, while TCRdb's copy carries only in-frame clones and drops some. This table holds hundreds of thousands of clones, about nine tenths found once. The study assigned cohorts using participant-reported clinical history. For recovered donors of Cohort 3, there were two negative PCRs, clearance, or symptom resolution. The sequence was collected from a man between 18 and 29 years old who had recovered from COVID-19. The sample consisted of PBMCs or T cells enriched from blood (not recorded which). This chain joins TRBV5-4 and TRBJ2-7; 7 positions agree with TRBD2. The CDR3 DNA reads as TGTGCCAGCAGCTTGGGTGGACTAGGGGCCTACGAGCAGTACTTC. It yields the protein CASSLGGLGAYEQYF.